This TCR beta chain is from a study of radiotherapy plus CTLA-4 blockade in lung cancer. Study details: Objective responses occurred in 18% of patients; around 30% had disease control.

Some clones are missing from TCRdb's copy, which holds only in-frame ones; the method was immunoSEQ multiplex PCR. Here the sample spans fewer than 50,000 clones, roughly 59% being singletons. The CDR3 sequence is 14 residues long. Germline V gives CDR1 SGDLS, CDR2 YYNGEE. The J segment lost 6 bases and the V segment lost 0 bases, leaving 0 bases of the junction unmatched. The chain carries TRBV9 and TRBJ1-4, with 9 bases matching TRBD1. The clonotype was recovered from a human donor with non-small cell lung cancer who had a partial response to radiotherapy plus ipilimumab. The sample consisted of peripheral blood, taken from a patient treated with radiotherapy plus ipilimumab. The CDR3: CASSVGDRDEKLFF. As DNA, the CDR3 is TGTGCCAGCAGCGTAGGGGACAGGGATGAAAAACTGTTTTTT.